The next 6 T cell receptor beta chains were all read from a single sample in a study of CD8+ T cells in alopecia areata. As the sequencing template, cDNA was produced by extracting RNA and reverse transcribing it. Method: immunoSEQ multiplex PCR; TCRdb's copy keeps in-frame clones and lacks some. The table lists 90,000 to 150,000 clones, about three fifths of them singletons. The treatment denotes: oral pan-JAK inhibitor, 5-10 mg twice daily. The sequencing here drew on CD8+ T cells sorted from blood, taken at week 4, from a patient treated with tofacitinib. Receptor source: a human donor with alopecia areata.

The gene calls are TRBV4-1 and TRBJ2-1; 7 bases align to TRBD1. CDR1 is MGHRA, CDR2 YSYEKL, per germline. Unmatched junction bases numbered 6, after V lost 6 bases and J lost 7 bases. The length of the CDR3 is 13 residues. CDR3 nucleotides: TGCGCCAGCAGAAGGGGGACAGCGAATGAGCAGTTCTTC. Residues: CASRRGTANEQFF.

V gene TRBV7-8 combines with J gene TRBJ2-7; 7 nucleotides match TRBD1. The CDR3 sequence is 14 residues long. Losses at the gene ends were 5 bases for V and 2 bases for J; bases not matched to a gene: 6. The germline gives CDR1 SGHVS, CDR2 FQNEAQ. The CDR3 sequence is CASSPRTGPYEQYF. The DNA of the CDR3 is TGTGCCAGCAGCCCTAGGACAGGCCCCTACGAGCAGTACTTC.

This sequence joins TRBV10-3 and TRBJ2-3; D not certain. V was pared by 2 bases and J by 0 bases, with 9 bases between. Germline V CDR1 and CDR2: ENHRY, SYGVKD. The length of the CDR3 is 15 residues. CDR3 loop: CAISEGTLSTDTQYF. The CDR3 bases are TGTGCCATCAGTGAGGGCACCCTTAGCACAGATACGCAGTATTTT.

The chain is built from TRBV29-1 and TRBJ1-1; D not resolved. The germline CDR1 and CDR2 sequences are SQVTM and ANQGSEA. This CDR3 spans 13 amino acids. V was cut by 5 bases and J by 0 bases, with 10 bases left in between. CDR3 nucleotide sequence: TGCAGCGTTTCGTGGGAAATGAACACTGAAGCTTTCTTT. This sequence encodes CSVSWEMNTEAFF. The complete variable domain, with remaining parts taken from reference TRBV29-1 and TRBJ1-1, reads SAVISQKPSRDICQRGTSLTIQCQVDSQVTMMFWYRQQPGQSLTLIATANQGSEATYESGFVIDKFPISRPNLTFSTLTVSNMSPEDSSIYLCSVSWEMNTEAFFGQGTRLTVV.

This chain joins TRBV5-6 and TRBJ2-7; tentatively, D is TRBD1 (7 bases). CDR3 length: 15 residues. Germline CDR1 and CDR2: SGHDT and YYEEEE. V lost 1 base and J lost 5, with 16 bases in between. The CDR3 loop is CASSLRQGGWDEQYF. In DNA, the CDR3 is TGTGCCAGCAGCTTGAGACAGGGAGGTTGGGACGAGCAGTACTTC.

This clone showed up just a few times. The J gene is TRBJ2-7, the V gene TRBV29-1, with D perhaps assigned TRBD1 or TRBD2 (5 bases each). Germline CDR1 is SQVTM and CDR2 is ANQGSEA. V was cut by 1 base and J by 0 bases, with 16 bases left in between. The CDR3 is made up of 16 amino acids. The CDR3 is CSVEGVWDGPSYEQYF. The CDR3, as DNA: TGCAGCGTTGAAGGGGTATGGGACGGCCCCTCCTACGAGCAGTACTTC.